The 6 T cell receptor beta chains given below trace back to one sample, sequenced in a study of identical twins. TCRdb recomputed calls from the 5' RACE reads with MiXCR, one row per CDR3 protein. In the table there are hundreds of thousands of distinct CDR3 sequences, 15% to 20% of which are singletons. These data are also associated with another study on T cells expressing NK-cell markers.

Input material: PBMCs. Receptors originate from a woman aged 18-30 years in good health.

Many counts were recorded for this clonotype. J is TRBJ1-5 and V is TRBV5-1; a possible D gene is TRBD1 (5 bases). V was pared by 9 bases and J by 2 bases, with 12 bases between. This CDR3 region has 13 residues. CDR1 is SGHRS, CDR2 YFSETQ, per germline. The DNA of the CDR3 is TGCGCCAACTTACGACAGCGCAATCAGCCCCAGCATTTT. Amino acids: CANLRQRNQPQHF.

This sequence joins TRBV10-3 and TRBJ2-1, with TRBD2 matching over 11 bases. This CDR3 is built from 14 residues. J was trimmed by 9 bases and V by 4 bases; bases with no gene match: 5. Germline V gene sequence: CDR1 ENHRY, CDR2 SYGVKD. In DNA form, the CDR3 reads TGTGCCATCAGTGGTAGCGGGGGGGCCGGTGAGCAGTTCTTC. Its protein is CAISGSGGAGEQFF.

The chain recombines TRBV2 with TRBJ1-1; 7 bases match TRBD1. The germline V gene has CDR1 SNHLY and CDR2 FYNNEI. CDR3 length: 13 residues. With 7 bases clipped from V and 5 bases from J, the junction kept 7 bases outside the gene matches. The CDR3 protein is CASTKTGETEAFF. The CDR3 DNA reads as TGTGCCAGCACCAAAACAGGGGAAACTGAAGCTTTCTTT.

The rearrangement links TRBV5-1 to TRBJ2-1; 11 bases match TRBD1. The CDR3 sequence is 15 residues long. The germline V gene has CDR1 SGHRS and CDR2 YFSETQ. The V segment lost 0 bases and the J segment 6 bases; nucleotides outside the gene matches: 2. In DNA form, the CDR3 reads TGCGCCAGCAGCTTGGGGGGGACAGGGGGCAATGAGCAGTTCTTC. Protein: CASSLGGTGGNEQFF.

This clonotype appeared a few times. CDR3 amino acids: CASSRAGTADNEQFF. CDR3 coding DNA: TGTGCCAGCAGTCGAGCCGGGACAGCGGACAATGAGCAGTTCTTC. The chain is built from TRBV12-3 or TRBV12-4 and TRBJ2-1; 7 positions match TRBD1. V lost 5 bases and J lost 5; bases outside the gene matches: 9. This CDR3 is built from 15 residues.

This clonotype was recorded a few times. The gene calls are TRBV6-2 or TRBV6-3 and TRBJ2-7, with 7 nucleotides matching TRBD1. With 4 bases clipped from V and 2 bases from J, the junction kept 5 bases outside the gene matches. This CDR3 has 14 amino acids. Germline V lookup: CDR1 MNHEY, CDR2 SVGEGT. This CDR3 is CASSFWTGAYEQYF. The CDR3 DNA follows: TGTGCCAGCAGTTTTTGGACAGGAGCCTACGAGCAGTACTTC.